The clone carrying this T cell receptor (beta chain) was counted at least ten times. The source of the sample is a study of tumor-infiltrating lymphocytes in oesophageal squamous cell carcinoma. CDR3 length: 13 amino acids. V lost 5 bases and J lost 3, with 10 bases in between. CDR1 SGHAT and CDR2 FQNNGV come from the germline V gene. TCRdb reprocessed the PCR reads via MiXCR and lists one record per CDR3 protein. This table holds under 25,000 distinct CDR3 sequences, around 43% found once. The specimen was blood. The source is a male donor with esophageal squamous cell carcinoma. The rearrangement uses TRBV11-2 and TRBJ2-5; D is ambiguous. The CDR3 reads CASSTYVEETQYF. CDR3 DNA: TGTGCCAGCAGCACTTACGTGGAAGAGACCCAGTACTTC.